This T cell receptor (beta chain) was captured by sequencing in a study of siplizumab effects on memory and regulatory T cells. As to this clone: Its antigen is as yet unknown.

The data were produced by immunoSEQ multiplex PCR, yet TCRdb's version contains in-frame clones alone and is incomplete. The sample holds some 75,000 clones, around 93% seen once. Study results and caveats: Alloreactive sequences from unstimulated CD4+ memory cells fell significantly with siplizumab.

Germline V lookup: CDR1 MDHEN, CDR2 SYDVKM. The CDR3 contains 17 residues. V lost 5 bases and J lost 4, with 24 bases in between. The genes are TRBV28 and TRBJ2-7; D may be TRBD2 (6 bases). Input material: CD8+ T cells sorted from blood. This TCR was recovered from a human donor in good health. This CDR3 reads CASSGPYRTGDRYEQYF. DNA for the CDR3: TGTGCCAGCAGTGGCCCCTACAGAACGGGGGACCGGTACGAGCAGTACTTC.